A single sample is the source of the 20 T cell receptor beta chains below, sequenced in a study of OX40 agonist ivuxolimab in advanced cancers. Method: immunoSEQ multiplex PCR; TCRdb's copy keeps in-frame clones and lacks some. The sample has tens of thousands of clones; about 90% are singletons. The source was CD4+ or CD8+ T cells sorted from blood, collected in a trial of the OX40 agonist ivuxolimab. These receptor sequences come from an adult with an advanced solid tumor such as melanoma, head and neck, liver or kidney cancer.

J is TRBJ2-1 and V is TRBV4-2; D might be TRBD1 or TRBD2, each matching 5 bases. CDR3 length: 14 residues. Germline CDR1 reads LGHNA; CDR2 reads YNFKEQ. Trimming removed 1 base from V and 8 bases from J, with 12 bases in between. CDR3 protein: CASSQGSGRYEQFF. In DNA form, the CDR3 reads TGTGCCAGCAGCCAAGGATCGGGGCGCTATGAGCAGTTCTTC.

The chain has TRBV27 and TRBJ2-7; D not certain. The CDR3 has 12 amino acids. Germline V gene lookup returns CDR1 MNHEY and CDR2 SMNVEV (reference sequence). V gave up 5 bases and J gave up 7 bases, with 12 bases separating them. CDR3 residues: CASSTGFREQYF. The CDR3 DNA reads as TGTGCCAGCAGTACCGGGTTCCGGGAGCAGTACTTC.

This rearrangement joins TRBV2 to TRBJ2-3; 12 bases map to TRBD2. The CDR3 totals 15 residues. Trimming cost V 8 bases and J 1 base; bases outside gene matches: 4. Germline V gives CDR1 SNHLY, CDR2 FYNNEI. The CDR3 DNA reads TGTGCCAGCCAGCTAGCGGGAGGGCGCACAGATACGCAGTATTTT. This encodes CASQLAGGRTDTQYF. The whole variable domain, remainder taken from reference TRBV2 and TRBJ2-3, is EPEVTQTPSHQVTQMGQEVILRCVPISNHLYFYWYRQILGQKVEFLVSFYNNEISEKSEIFDDQFSVERPDGSNFTLKIRSTKLEDSAMYFCASQLAGGRTDTQYFGPGTRLTVL.

The chain is built from TRBV27 and TRBJ1-5, with D hard to call. This CDR3 is 13 amino acids long. V was pared by 5 bases and J by 3 bases, with 8 bases between. CDR1 and CDR2 (germline): MNHEY, SMNVEV (reference sequence). CDR3 sequence (DNA): TGTGCCAGCAGTGCCGGGTACAATCAGCCCCAGCATTTT. Translated: CASSAGYNQPQHF.

The rearrangement uses TRBV28 and TRBJ2-7; 13 nucleotides line up with TRBD2. V trimming: 6 bases; J trimming: 3 bases; junction bases outside the gene matches: 5. Germline V CDR1 and CDR2: MDHEN, SYDVKM. This CDR3 spans 15 amino acids. CDR3 sequence: CASRRTSGRNYEQYF. The CDR3 coding sequence is TGTGCCAGCAGACGGACTAGCGGGAGAAACTACGAGCAGTACTTC.

V gene TRBV11-2 combines with J gene TRBJ2-7; D gene uncertain. The CDR3 totals 16 residues. V was trimmed by 5 bases and J by 4 bases, leaving 21 bases between them. Germline values: CDR1 SGHAT, CDR2 FQNNGV. The CDR3 bases are TGTGCCAGCAGCGAGCGACCCGATATGTGGCGGTACGAGCAGTACTTC. Translated: CASSERPDMWRYEQYF.

The rearrangement uses TRBV6-5 and TRBJ1-1; no firm D call. V was clipped by 6 bases and J by 2 bases, with 10 bases between them. From germline, CDR1 is MNHEY and CDR2 SVGAGI. The CDR3 has 13 amino acids. The CDR3 is CASSKGGNTEAFF. The CDR3 DNA reads TGTGCCAGCAGCAAAGGAGGTAACACTGAAGCTTTCTTT.

This chain joins TRBV30 and TRBJ2-1, with TRBD2 matching over 12 bases. V was pared by 2 bases and J by 8 bases, with 4 bases of the junction left unmatched. CDR3 length equals 14 residues. CDR1 is GTSNPN, CDR2 SVGIG, per germline (reference sequence). CDR3 sequence: CAWSSLAGGDEQFF. CDR3 DNA sequence: TGTGCCTGGAGTAGCCTAGCGGGAGGGGATGAGCAGTTCTTC. Variable domain in full (rest from reference TRBV30 and TRBJ2-1): SQTIHQWPATLVQPVGSPLSLECTVEGTSNPNLYWYRQAAGRGLQLLFYSVGIGQISSEVPQNLSASRPQDRQFILSSKKLLLSDSGFYLCAWSSLAGGDEQFFGPGTRLTVL.

The rearrangement joins TRBV19 to TRBJ2-1; D gene uncertain. CDR1 and CDR2 from the germline V gene are LNHDA and SQIVND (reference sequence). The V end lost 3 bases, the J end lost 4 bases, and 4 bases lay between the germline ends. The CDR3 loop spans 12 amino acids. The CDR3 bases are TGTGCCAGTAGTATGGCATACAATGAGCAGTTCTTC. Amino acids: CASSMAYNEQFF.

The J gene is TRBJ2-4, the V gene TRBV6-1; D is perhaps TRBD1 or TRBD2 (5 bases each). Germline V gene sequence: CDR1 MNHNS, CDR2 SASEGT. This CDR3 contains 12 residues. The ends were cut back, 3 bases at V and 12 bases at J, with 12 bases in the middle. The CDR3 protein is CASSDRGPSQYF. CDR3 sequence (DNA): TGTGCCAGCAGTGATAGGGGACCCAGTCAGTACTTC.

The V call is TRBV6-5, the J call TRBJ2-2; D ambiguous. The length of the CDR3 is 11 residues. V lost 6 bases, J lost 6 bases, and 5 bases lay in between. Per germline, CDR1 MNHEY and CDR2 SVGAGI. CDR3 residues: CASRSAGELFF. CDR3 in DNA: TGTGCCAGCAGATCAGCCGGGGAGCTGTTTTTT.

This chain uses TRBV27 with TRBJ2-7, with 7 bases identical to TRBD1. Per germline, CDR1 MNHEY and CDR2 SMNVEV (reference sequence). There are 16 residues in the CDR3. V lost 10 bases and J lost 0; bases outside the gene matches: 15. The CDR3: CATIQRKTGNSYEQYF. The DNA for the CDR3 is TGTGCCACCATCCAAAGAAAGACAGGGAACTCCTACGAGCAGTACTTC.

V and J are TRBV5-6 and TRBJ1-1; 10 nucleotides align to TRBD1. Germline assignment: CDR1 SGHDT and CDR2 YYEEEE. This CDR3 region has 16 residues. The V gene end was trimmed by 3 bases and the J gene end by 7 bases; junction bases not matched to a gene: 12. The CDR3: CASSYLPGTGDFEAFF. CDR3 in DNA: TGTGCCAGCAGCTACCTCCCCGGGACAGGGGATTTTGAAGCTTTCTTT.

The chain joins TRBV7-2 to TRBJ1-1; D not certain. V was pared by 5 bases and J by 4 bases, with 14 bases between. The CDR3 has 14 residues. Germline values: CDR1 SGHTA, CDR2 FQGNSA. The CDR3 DNA follows: TGTGCCAGCAGCCAGATGGGCTACGGCACTGAAGCTTTCTTT. Translation gives CASSQMGYGTEAFF.

V usage is TRBV28 and J usage is TRBJ1-5; D is undetermined. The CDR3 extends over 16 amino acids. V dropped 3 bases and J dropped 4 bases, with 16 bases sitting between them. From germline, CDR1 is MDHEN and CDR2 SYDVKM. Here the CDR3 reads CASSFSRTQKNQPQHF. The CDR3 region has the DNA TGTGCCAGCAGTTTTTCGAGAACCCAAAAAAATCAGCCCCAGCATTTT.

This chain uses TRBV11-2 with TRBJ1-1; D not resolved. The CDR3 is made up of 13 amino acids. CDR1 and CDR2 from the germline V gene are SGHAT and FQNNGV. V dropped 5 bases and J dropped 0 bases, with 7 bases sitting between them. This CDR3 reads CASSPGVNTEAFF. In nucleotides, the CDR3 is TGTGCCAGCAGCCCCGGGGTGAACACTGAAGCTTTCTTT.

This chain connects TRBV7-3 to TRBJ2-1; 15 nucleotides align to TRBD2. With V trimmed by 5 bases and J by 6 bases, 2 bases remained unmatched. Germline V gives CDR1 SGHTA, CDR2 FQGTGA. There are 15 residues in the CDR3. DNA for the CDR3: TGTGCCAGCAGCGGGGGACTAGCGGGAGGCAATGAGCAGTTCTTC. This encodes CASSGGLAGGNEQFF.

In its sample, this clone was seen a few times. The chain has TRBV7-2 and TRBJ2-7; TRBD2 matches at 9 bases. Germline-derived CDR1 and CDR2 are SGHTA and FQGNSA. V was clipped by 3 bases and J by 3 bases; unmatched bases: 9. CDR3 size: 16 residues. CDR3 in DNA: TGTGCCAGCAGCTTGTCCCAGGCTAGCGGGAACTACGAGCAGTACTTC. Translation: CASSLSQASGNYEQYF.

This clone was seen more than once but under ten times. Within the sample, other DNA sequences also encode this same CDR3. V usage is TRBV7-9 and J usage is TRBJ2-2; D is undetermined. The CDR3 covers 11 residues. Trimming removed 3 bases at V and 4 bases at J, with 0 bases between. Germline CDR1 SEHNR, CDR2 FQNEAQ (reference sequence). CDR3 region: CASSFTGELFF. The CDR3 DNA reads TGTGCCAGCAGCTTCACCGGGGAGCTGTTTTTT. Together with reference TRBV7-9 and TRBJ2-2, the CDR3 gives the full variable domain: DTGVSQNPRHKITKRGQNVTFRCDPISEHNRLYWYRQTLGQGPEFLTYFQNEAQLEKSRLLSDRFSAERPKGSFSTLEIQRTEQGDSAMYLCASSFTGELFFGEGSRLTVL.

The rearrangement uses TRBV4-1 and TRBJ2-1; 11 nucleotides agree with TRBD2. The junction had 8 bases not matched to a gene; V was cut back by 0 bases and J by 7 bases. CDR1 and CDR2 from the germline V gene are MGHRA and YSYEKL. This CDR3 has 17 amino acids. The CDR3 is CASSQELASGRMNEQFF. In nucleotides, the CDR3 is TGCGCCAGCAGCCAAGAGTTGGCTAGCGGGAGGATGAATGAGCAGTTCTTC.